The sequence of this T cell receptor (beta chain) was determined in a study of molecular identifiers for immune sequencing clone quantification (dated by TCRdb to the late 2010s). Notes on the research overall: For a replicate experiment, RNA from around 20,000 or 99,000 naive CD8 T cells was divided into five aliquots, and four of the five aliquots were sequenced. This methods study benchmarked molecular-identifier clustering-based TCR repertoire sequencing (MIDCIRS) and TCR RNA copy counting, using CD8 T cells to do so.

This clonotype appeared many times. It has no known antigen specificity. No base quality information exists; no much larger clone differs at one position. The germline V gene specifies SQVTM as CDR1 and ANQGSEA as CDR2. Reading from cysteine to phenylalanine, the CDR3 counts 15 amino acids. Only the CDR3 portion is preserved as DNA: 45 bases, with reading frame beginning at the first base. Trimming at the junction amounts to 4 bases on V and 0 bases on J, and the germline ends lie 12 bases apart. The study at large found these results: The naive libraries included spiked-in Jurkat TCR RNA (fewer than eleven copies' worth), and this RNA is not part of the donor repertoire. Modeling gave about 3.3 recovered TCR RNA copies per cell versus about ten by digital PCR, implying roughly 30% capture efficiency. Highly expanded clone sizes could be underestimated because identical TCR molecules may share a barcode. Spiked-in Jurkat TCR RNA equivalent to a single cell was reported to be detectable even among one million naive CD8 T cells. When barcode sub-clustering was omitted, TCR diversity was inflated by chimeric consensus sequences, with chimeras reaching as high as 47%. Clones above 20 RNA copies held over 99% of molecules in CMV-specific effector cells but under 1% in naive cells.

Libraries of naive CD8 T cells were built from approximately 20,000 to 1,000,000 sorted cells, with 10%, 30% or 50% of the purified RNA used. On a BD FACSAria II, naive CD8 T cells were FACS-sorted as CD8+CD4-CCR7+CD45RA+ and collected into RLT Plus buffer. Detection sensitivity was tested by spiking Jurkat RNA equal to 9 to 10 TCR copies' worth into samples containing 20,000-1,000,000 naive CD8 T cells. CD8 T cells were enriched using RosetteSep CD8+ T Cell Enrichment Cocktail and Ficoll-Paque, and the enriched cells then underwent ACK red cell lysis. Library preparation used PCR. Sequencing instrument: Illumina HiSeq 4000. Bulk TCR libraries were made following a previously described method, with the TCR primers given in Table S5. Total RNA was purified with the Qiagen AllPrep DNA/RNA kit. Before analysis, reads from multiple sequencing runs of one library were combined. Per the original workflow: Reads were retained only if the reads had an exact TCR constant sequence, and the retained reads were trimmed to 150 nt and grouped according to their 12-nt molecular barcodes. Reads within each barcode group were sub-clustered using a 15% Levenshtein threshold, and quality-weighted consensus sequences were constructed for each RNA molecule. Non-functional sequences were discarded, and so were lower-count sequences lying one edit away from another sequence. Based on fitting two negative binomial distributions, any barcode sub-cluster with under 20% of the maximum read count was discarded. The public reads were quality trimmed at Q25 with fastp and then assembled into clones with MiXCR by TCRdb, keeping productive beta chains. Here each entry gathers all rows of one CDR3 protein and keeps the most common genes and DNA. The V and J calls here are based on TCRdb, not the publication. Within this sample are some 320,000 distinct CDR3 sequences, with about 20% of them counted one time only. The ten largest clones take up approximately 0.84% of the sample.

The rearranged segments are TRBV29-1 and TRBJ2-2; the D gene cannot be named for sure. Sequenced: naive CD8+ T cells from blood, with Jurkat cell RNA spiked in. The cell subset or site label corresponds to: FACS-sorted CD8+CD4-CCR7+CD45RA+ naive T cells. This receptor was obtained from a human donor in good health. Some libraries in this study had Jurkat cell RNA spiked in. Read as DNA, the sequence is TGCAGCGTTGCTGCGGAGAACGCGAACACCGGGGAGCTGTTTTTT. Translation gives CSVAAENANTGELFF.